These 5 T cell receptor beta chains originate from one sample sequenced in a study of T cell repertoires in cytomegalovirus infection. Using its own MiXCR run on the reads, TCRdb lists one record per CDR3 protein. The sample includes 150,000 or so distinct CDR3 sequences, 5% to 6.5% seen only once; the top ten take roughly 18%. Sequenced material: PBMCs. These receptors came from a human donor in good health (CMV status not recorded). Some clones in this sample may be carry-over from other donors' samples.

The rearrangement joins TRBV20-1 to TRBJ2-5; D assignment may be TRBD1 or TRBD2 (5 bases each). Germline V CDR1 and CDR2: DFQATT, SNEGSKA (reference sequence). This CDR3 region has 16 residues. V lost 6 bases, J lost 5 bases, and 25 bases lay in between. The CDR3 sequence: CSAPTRGRAGWETQYF. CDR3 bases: TGCAGTGCCCCGACCCGGGGCAGGGCGGGTTGGGAGACCCAGTACTTC.

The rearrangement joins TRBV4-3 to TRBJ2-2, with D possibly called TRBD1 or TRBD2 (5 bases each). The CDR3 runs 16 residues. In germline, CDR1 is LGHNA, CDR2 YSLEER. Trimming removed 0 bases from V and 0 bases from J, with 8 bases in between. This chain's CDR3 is CASSQEVGANTGELFF. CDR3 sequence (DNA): TGCGCCAGCAGCCAAGAAGTGGGGGCGAACACCGGGGAGCTGTTTTTT.

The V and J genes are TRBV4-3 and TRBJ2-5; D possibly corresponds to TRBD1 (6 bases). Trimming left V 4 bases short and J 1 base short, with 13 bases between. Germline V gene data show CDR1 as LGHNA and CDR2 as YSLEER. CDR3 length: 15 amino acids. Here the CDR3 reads CASSRTGQSQETQYF. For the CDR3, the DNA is TGCGCCAGCAGCCGAACAGGGCAAAGCCAAGAGACCCAGTACTTC.

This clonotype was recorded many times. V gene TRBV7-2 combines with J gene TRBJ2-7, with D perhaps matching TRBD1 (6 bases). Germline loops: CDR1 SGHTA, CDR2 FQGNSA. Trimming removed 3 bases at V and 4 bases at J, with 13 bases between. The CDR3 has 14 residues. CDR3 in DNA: TGTGCCAGCAGCTTGGATGGGACACCTTACGAGCAGTACTTC. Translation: CASSLDGTPYEQYF.

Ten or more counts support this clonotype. CDR3 nucleotides: TGTGCCAGCAACTGGGGGGCAGGGGAAGAGACCCAGTACTTC. This encodes CASNWGAGEETQYF. The chain joins TRBV7-2 to TRBJ2-5, with D perhaps being TRBD1 or TRBD2 (6 bases each). From germline, CDR1 is SGHTA and CDR2 FQGNSA. The CDR3 covers 14 residues. The V end was cut by 7 bases, the J end by 3 bases, with 15 bases between. Combining the CDR3 with reference TRBV7-2 and TRBJ2-5 gives the whole variable domain GAGVSQSPSNKVTEKGKDVELRCDPISGHTALYWYRQSLGQGLEFLIYFQGNSAPDKSGLPSDRFSAERTGGSVSTLTIQRTQQEDSAVYLCASNWGAGEETQYFGPGTRLLVL.